This T cell receptor (beta chain) was identified in a study of T cell changes during pregnancy in multiple sclerosis (dated by TCRdb to the late 2010s). Regarding the study in general: In women with multiple sclerosis, the researchers looked at how the T cell repertoire shifted as pregnancy progressed.

Details on this clone: Its antigen specificity is not known. Nothing much larger sits one base from this clone, and base qualities are not available.

The library relied on the immunoSEQ multiplex PCR assay. The table was pulled from immuneACCESS by TCRdb, which kept in-frame rearrangements only. Such tables lose some clones; where checked, under half of the loss comes from unresolved V genes, and the rest has no known cause. The table for this sample lists over 90,000 clones; over 85% of them were counted only once. Of the sample, 0.99% is held by the ten largest clones. The germline V gene encodes CDR1 GTSNPN and CDR2 SVGIG (reference sequence). The CDR3 spans 10 residues, from the cysteine through the phenylalanine. Only the CDR3 part of the read is kept: 30 bases, read in frame from the first base. Trimming removed 8 bases from V and 11 bases from J, leaving 15 bases between the germline ends.

Sample: peripheral blood, taken after pregnancy. The clonotype was recovered from a female donor with multiple sclerosis, enrolled in a pregnancy study. The rearranged chain carries TRBV30 and TRBJ1-1; TRBD1 might be the D gene, on 6 matching bases. The nucleotide sequence is given as TGTGCCGGTAACAGGGAGGGGGCTTTCTTT. The translation is CAGNREGAFF.